There are many counts of the clone carrying this TCR beta chain. Its matching antigen is unknown. There are 14 residues in the CDR3. The germline gives CDR1 GTSNPN, CDR2 SVGIG (reference sequence). Losses at the gene ends were 6 bases for V and 10 bases for J; bases not matched to a gene: 14. The data were obtained in a study of regulatory T cells in long-lasting Graves disease. Time point specified: newly diagnosed GD, antithyroid drugs for less than 3 months. Following extraction of RNA from PBMCs, that RNA was used to make the TCR library. Study-level findings and limits: Having only a small sample size may have limited accuracy.

Construction of the TCR beta libraries employed iRepertoire HTBI primers in conjunction with Arm-PCR of CDR3 regions. Each CDR3 protein gets one entry after TCRdb re-called the multiplex PCR reads with MiXCR. There are more than 350,000 distinct CDR3 sequences in the sample; around 14% occur only once, and about a sixth lies in the top ten. These same records also appear under a second study, on T cells in Graves' hyperthyroidism and ophthalmopathy.

Here the sequenced sample was peripheral blood mononuclear cells (PBMCs), taken at new diagnosis, from a patient treated with antithyroid drugs. The source is a woman aged 30 to 39 with Graves disease. V and J are TRBV30 and TRBJ1-2; 10 nucleotides match TRBD1. Written as DNA, the CDR3 is TGTGCCTGTGTAGACCGGGACAGGGGTATTGCCTACACCTTC. Its protein product is CACVDRDRGIAYTF.